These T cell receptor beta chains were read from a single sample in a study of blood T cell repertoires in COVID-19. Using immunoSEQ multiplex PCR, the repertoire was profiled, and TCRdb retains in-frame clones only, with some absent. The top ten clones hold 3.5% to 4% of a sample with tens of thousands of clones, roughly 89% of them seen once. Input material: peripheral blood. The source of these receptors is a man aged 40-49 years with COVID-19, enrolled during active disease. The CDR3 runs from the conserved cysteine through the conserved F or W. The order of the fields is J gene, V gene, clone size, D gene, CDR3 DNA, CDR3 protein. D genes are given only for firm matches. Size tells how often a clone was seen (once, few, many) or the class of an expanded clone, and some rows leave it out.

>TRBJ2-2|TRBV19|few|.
TGTGCCAGTAGTACGTCGGGGAACACCGGGGAGCTGTTTTTT
CASSTSGNTGELFF
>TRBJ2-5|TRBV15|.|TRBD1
TGTGCCACCAGCAGAGTCCGGCCGTGGGGACAGGAGACCCAGTACTTC
CATSRVRPWGQETQYF
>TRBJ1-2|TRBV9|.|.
TGTGCCAGCAGCGTAGCAGTAGGGAGGGGCTATGGCTACACCTTC
CASSVAVGRGYGYTF
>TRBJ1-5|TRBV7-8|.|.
TGTGCCAGCAGCTTAAACGGACAGCTAGCTCAGCCCCAGCATTTT
CASSLNGQLAQPQHF
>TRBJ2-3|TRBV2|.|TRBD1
TGTGCCAGCAGCCTACAGGGGTTTAGCACAGATACGCAGTATTTT
CASSLQGFSTDTQYF
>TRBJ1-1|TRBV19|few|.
TGTGCCAGTAGTATAGCGGGGGGGACGGTTGAAGCTTTCTTT
CASSIAGGTVEAFF
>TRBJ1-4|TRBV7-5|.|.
TGTGTCAGAAGCCATGGGACAGGCGGAGAAAAACTGTTTTTT
CVRSHGTGGEKLFF
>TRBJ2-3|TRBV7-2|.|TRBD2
TGTGCCAGCAGCCCGGGACTAGCGGGAGGAACAGATACGCAGTATTTT
CASSPGLAGGTDTQYF
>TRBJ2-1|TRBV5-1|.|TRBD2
TGCGCCAGCAGTTCTCTAGCGGGAGAGATCAATGAGCAGTTCTTC
CASSSLAGEINEQFF
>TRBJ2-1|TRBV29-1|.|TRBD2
TGCAGCGTCCTTACCTGGACTAGCGGGCAACACAATGAGCAGTTCTTC
CSVLTWTSGQHNEQFF
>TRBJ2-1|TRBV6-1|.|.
TGTGCCAGCAGTGACCGCAATGAGCAGTTCTTC
CASSDRNEQFF
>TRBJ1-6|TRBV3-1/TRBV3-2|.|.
TGTGCCAGCAGCCAAGATAGAACCTCAGGACCCCTCCACTTT
CASSQDRTSGPLHF
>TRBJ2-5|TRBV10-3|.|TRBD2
TGTGCCATCAGTGATAGCGGGGGGGCCAGAGAGACCCAGTACTTC
CAISDSGGARETQYF
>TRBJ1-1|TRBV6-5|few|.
TGTGCCAGCACCATCCCCCAGGCATGGGACACTGAAGCTTTCTTT
CASTIPQAWDTEAFF
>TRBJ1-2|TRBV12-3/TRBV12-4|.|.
TGTGCCAGCAGCGCCAGCAGGGGAAGCGGCTACACCTTC
CASSASRGSGYTF
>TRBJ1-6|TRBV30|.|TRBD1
TGTGCCTGGAACCGGGACAGTAATTCACCCCTCCACTTT
CAWNRDSNSPLHF
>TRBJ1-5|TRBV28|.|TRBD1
TGTGCCAGCAGTTACCGACAGGGTAGCAATCAGCCCCAGCATTTT
CASSYRQGSNQPQHF
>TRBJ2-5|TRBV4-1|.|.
TGCGCCAGCAGCCAGAGAGAGACGGGGATGTCAGAGACCCAGTACTTC
CASSQRETGMSETQYF